This T cell receptor (beta chain) was identified in a study of long-term antiretroviral therapy in people with HIV (dated by TCRdb to between 2020 and 2023). About the study as a whole: Collection of the earliest samples took place about a decade ahead of the 2015 WHO recommendation for immediate ART, at a time when ART was typically delayed until CD4 counts fell. This retrospective serial study examined whether starting ART and sustained HIV suppression were associated with changes in the composition and diversity of the TRB repertoire in peripheral blood. From 25 to 30 adults with confirmed HIV infection, the cohort provided 150 to 200 cryopreserved PBMC samples, gathered serially across a mean of around 6 years (range 1-12). Among the approximately 32 participants with HIV, around ten were female. Test extractions of a monoclonal T-cell line alongside under 35 polyclonal samples showed no cross-contamination during QIAcube processing.

Sequencing of the TRB variable region was done with the immunoSEQ hsTCRB v3.0 assay at survey level resolution. A depth of 40,000-50,000 T-cell genomes per sample was targeted for TRB sequencing. Pooled TRB libraries were sequenced on an Illumina MiSeq with a v3 150-cycle kit. The authors processed their data as follows. Analysis of repertoires was carried out in R inside a reproducible Nextflow workflow spanning QC, data transformation and analysis. LymphoSeq2, an R package for AIRR-Seq data exploration, was used to implement custom analyses. A handful of samples that yielded fewer than 5000 total TRB sequences were excluded, so that 150 to 200 HIV repertoires were analyzed. Among the roughly 180 retained HIV repertoires, approximately 59 were collected before ART initiation and roughly 130 after ART initiation. Repertoires were downsampled to 5000 TRB nucleotide sequences, with summary statistics averaged over 100 downsampling iterations. TRB sequences were retained for analysis only if CDR3 regions of at least seven amino acids were present. A Shannon entropy-derived clonality score and the Gini coefficient were used to measure diversity. In the repertoire networks, any two of the top 5000 CDR3 amino acid sequences were connected whenever the two sequences differed by an edit distance of one. For TRB CDR3 amino acid sequences, GLIPH2 was used to predict antigen specificity groups and MHC restriction. To flag known associations with CMV, EBV, HIV or tissue antigens, CDR3 amino acid sequences were compared against VDJdb and McPAS-TCR. Pre-ART, post-ART and control groups were compared with Wilcoxon signed-rank tests and Holm-Bonferroni correction. TCRdb mirrors the immuneACCESS table, restricted to in-frame sequences. Some clones are absent from its copies; in checked studies, under half trace to an unresolved V gene, and the reason for the others is unknown. The V and J calls and clone size were taken over from that table, and D and trimming were inferred from the DNA. Across this sample there are roughly 21,000 clones, with about 86% seen only once. 12% of the sample rests with the top ten.

Summary of the overall study and its limitations: Unsorted PBMC were profiled instead of sorted CD4+ and CD8+ T cells because pre-ART samples had limited cell numbers. No data were available on ART adherence, viral resistance or therapy changes, limiting inferences about post-ART repertoire changes. The samples were dated from about 2004 to 2017, and the ART regimens that were used may be less effective than current ART regimens. Narrower CDR3 length ranges were observed in HIV repertoires than in controls, and an antigen-experienced repertoire with only a slight naive shift after ART was suggested by the network structure. Limited PBMC availability meant only the TCR beta chain was sequenced, without alpha chain pairing. Expanded TRB clones identified before ART initiation dominated the repertoire across all time points, though the dominance fluctuated and decreased in many PLHIV after ART. ART initiation was associated with a significant increase in TRB diversity, but diversity stayed significantly below transplant donor controls even after long-term ART.

V is pared back by 0 bases and J by 13 bases, with 15 bases lying between the germline termini. The CDR3 goes from the cysteine to the phenylalanine over 14 residues. Kept here is only the CDR3 DNA, which spans 42 bases and is read in frame from base 1. Based on the germline V gene, the CDR1 and CDR2 sequences are KGHSH and LQKENI. To be included, a participant needed at least one PBMC sample from before ART initiation plus at least two post-ART samples. Treatment was received in the United States of America by all participants with HIV. Before DNA extraction, cryopreserved samples of about 1-10 million PBMC were thawed and washed. At the time of the earliest PBMC sample for each participant with HIV, ages ranged from roughly 20 to 54 years. PBMC samples were contributed by each participant from 1-4 timepoints before ART initiation and 2-8 timepoints after ART initiation, with a median of 7 samples. For every participant, serial HIV viral load, CD4+ T-cell count, ART history and demographic data were obtained. Genomic DNA was extracted from unsorted PBMC with a Qiagen kit on a QIAcube, with processing performed in batches of 12 samples.

As concerns this clone: Its antigen specificity is not known. No per-base quality is available; no much larger clone lies one base away.

Recombination linked TRBV18 to TRBJ1-4; TRBD1 is a possible D gene, resting on 5 matching bases. This receptor was taken from a man aged 35 to 55 with HIV. The starting material was unsorted PBMCs, obtained 0.1 years before starting antiretroviral therapy. Here the CDR3 is given as CASSPPGGGSGLFF. In nucleotide form, the sequence is TGTGCCAGCTCACCACCGGGCGGGGGATCCGGACTGTTTTTT.